This note documents a single TCR beta chain sequence. Its target is unknown. The junction had 7 bases not matched to a gene; V was cut back by 3 bases and J by 5 bases. In germline, CDR1 is SGHRS, CDR2 YFSETQ. The length of the CDR3 is 15 residues. The primer mix had 60 Vbeta and 13 Jbeta primers. In the source study's methods: About 10 million of 65 million to 95 million unique TCR beta chains were shared, per a later count. The assay was immunoSEQ multiplex PCR, and TCRdb's table has in-frame clones only and misses some. That table is the source of V, J and clone size, and D and trimming were worked out from the DNA. The profile shows about 150,000 clones, 60% to 85% of them singletons. This entry is derived from a study of cytomegalovirus exposure and HLA in healthy donors. Study conclusions and caveats: Many donors carried some public TCRs, although rarity characterized most TCR sequences. The likely explanation for a cluster of highly shared sequence variants was sequencing artifact.

This sequence originates from a woman aged 40 to 50 in good health and CMV-seronegative. The genes are TRBV5-1 and TRBJ1-4; TRBD1 matches 7 bases. What was sequenced was PBMCs. Here the CDR3 reads CASSWGTGQNEKLFF. Written as DNA, the CDR3 is TGCGCCAGCAGCTGGGGTACGGGACAGAATGAAAAACTGTTTTTT.